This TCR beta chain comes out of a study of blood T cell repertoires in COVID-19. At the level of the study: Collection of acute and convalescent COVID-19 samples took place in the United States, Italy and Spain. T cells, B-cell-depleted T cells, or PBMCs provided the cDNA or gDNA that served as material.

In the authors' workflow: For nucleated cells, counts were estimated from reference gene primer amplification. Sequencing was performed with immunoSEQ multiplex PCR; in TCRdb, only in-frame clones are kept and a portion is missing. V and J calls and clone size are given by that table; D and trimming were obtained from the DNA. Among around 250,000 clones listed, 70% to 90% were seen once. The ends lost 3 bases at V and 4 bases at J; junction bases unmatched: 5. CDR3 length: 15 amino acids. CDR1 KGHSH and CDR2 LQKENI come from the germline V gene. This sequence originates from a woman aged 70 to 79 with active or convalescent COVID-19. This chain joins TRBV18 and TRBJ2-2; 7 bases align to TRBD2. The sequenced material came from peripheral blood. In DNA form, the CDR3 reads TGTGCCAGCTCACCTGTCGCGGGGGTCACCGGGGAGCTGTTTTTT. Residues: CASSPVAGVTGELFF.